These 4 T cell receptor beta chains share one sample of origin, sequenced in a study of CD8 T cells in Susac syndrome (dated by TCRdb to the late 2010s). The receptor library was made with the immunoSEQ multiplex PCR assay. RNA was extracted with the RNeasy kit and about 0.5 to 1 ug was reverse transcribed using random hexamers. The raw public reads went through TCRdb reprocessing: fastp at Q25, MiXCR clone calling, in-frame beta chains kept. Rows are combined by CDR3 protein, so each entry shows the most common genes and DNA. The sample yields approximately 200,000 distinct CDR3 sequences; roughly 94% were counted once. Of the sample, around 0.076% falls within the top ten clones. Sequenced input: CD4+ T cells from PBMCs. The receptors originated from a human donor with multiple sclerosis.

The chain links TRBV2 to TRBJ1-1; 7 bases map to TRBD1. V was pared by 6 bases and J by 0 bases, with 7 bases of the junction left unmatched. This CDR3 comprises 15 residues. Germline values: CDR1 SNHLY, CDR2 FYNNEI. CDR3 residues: CASSLRGQVNTEAFF. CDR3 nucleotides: TGTGCCAGCAGCCTCCGAGGACAGGTGAACACTGAAGCTTTCTTT.

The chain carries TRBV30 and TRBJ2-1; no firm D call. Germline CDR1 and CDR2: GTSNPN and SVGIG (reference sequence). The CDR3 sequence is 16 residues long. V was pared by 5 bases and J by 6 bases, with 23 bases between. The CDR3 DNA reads TGTGCCTGGGATTCCCACAGAATAAGAGAAGCCAATGAGCAGTTCTTC. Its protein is CAWDSHRIREANEQFF.

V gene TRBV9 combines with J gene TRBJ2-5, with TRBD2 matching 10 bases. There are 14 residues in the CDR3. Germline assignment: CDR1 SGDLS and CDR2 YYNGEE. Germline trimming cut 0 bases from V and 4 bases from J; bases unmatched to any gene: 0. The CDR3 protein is CASSVGLAGETQYF. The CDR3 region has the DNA TGTGCCAGCAGCGTAGGACTAGCGGGAGAGACCCAGTACTTC.

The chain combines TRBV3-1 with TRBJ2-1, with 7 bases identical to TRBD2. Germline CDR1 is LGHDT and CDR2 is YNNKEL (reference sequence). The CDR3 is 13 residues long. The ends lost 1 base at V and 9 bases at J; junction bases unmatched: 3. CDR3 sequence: CASSQAGRGEQFF. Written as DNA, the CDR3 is TGTGCCAGCAGCCAAGCGGGGAGGGGTGAGCAGTTCTTC.